Reported below is one T cell receptor (beta chain). Its antigen remains unidentified. Germline CDR1 is SQVTM and CDR2 is ANQGSEA. The CDR3 is 12 amino acids. V was pared by 2 bases and J by 8 bases, with 5 bases of the junction left unmatched. Here immunoSEQ multiplex PCR was the method, and the copy in TCRdb shows in-frame clones only, minus some. The table has tens of thousands of clones, more than 80% seen once. The source of the sample is a study of OX40 agonist ivuxolimab in advanced cancers. Study-level information: At 0.01 to 10 mg/kg, ivuxolimab was administered intravenously to patients every 2 weeks. The dose-escalation cohort had hepatocellular carcinoma, melanoma, renal cell or head and neck cancer.

Blood draws occurred at baseline, cycle 4 day 1, and cycle 7 day 1. Overall study results and limits: Also present in some nonresponders was a low level of normalized T-cell clonal expansion.

The source material was CD4+ or CD8+ T cells sorted from blood, sampled in a trial of the OX40 agonist ivuxolimab. This TCR was recovered from an adult with an advanced solid tumor such as melanoma, head and neck, liver or kidney cancer. The V call is TRBV29-1, the J call TRBJ1-2; the match to TRBD1 covers 7 bases. The CDR3 DNA sequence: TGCAGCGTTGAAATAGGGACAGAGGGCTACACCTTC. Residues: CSVEIGTEGYTF.